This T cell receptor (beta chain) is drawn from a study of T cell changes during pregnancy in multiple sclerosis. Using immunoSEQ multiplex PCR, the repertoire was profiled, and TCRdb retains in-frame clones only, with some absent. The sample carries more than 55,000 clones, around 94% recorded once. Germline CDR1 KGHSH, CDR2 LQKENI. The CDR3 totals 16 residues. Details on this clone: At one boundary the junction diverges from the germline segment, which might be a read error.

Specimen: CD8+ T cells from peripheral blood mononuclear cells, collected in the third trimester of pregnancy. The V gene is TRBV18, the J gene TRBJ1-5; 9 bases match TRBD1. The TCR sequence derives from a female donor with multiple sclerosis, enrolled in a pregnancy study. CDR3 in DNA: TGTGCCAGCTCAACACCCGGGACAGGGATCAATCAGCCCCAGCATTTT. Its protein product is CASSTPGTGINQPQHF.